This TCR beta chain was captured in a study of cytomegalovirus exposure and HLA in healthy donors. PCR was performed using 60 Vbeta and 13 Jbeta primers. This table comes from immunoSEQ multiplex PCR, and its TCRdb copy is limited to in-frame clones, with some not included. The table includes about 210,000 clones, approximately 80% detected once. CDR1 and CDR2 (germline): SGHAT, FQNNGV. The CDR3 loop spans 16 amino acids. Unmatched junction bases numbered 7, after V lost 1 base and J lost 4 bases. This clonotype originated in a woman in her fifties or sixties in good health and CMV-seropositive. V is TRBV11-2 and J is TRBJ2-3; 8 nucleotides line up with TRBD2. Sequencing was done on a sample of PBMCs. The CDR3 region is CASSLGVGGAADTQYF. The CDR3 DNA sequence: TGTGCCAGCAGCTTAGGCGTCGGGGGGGCCGCAGATACGCAGTATTTT.